This T cell receptor (beta chain) was sequenced in a study of identical twins. Per germline, CDR1 SGHAT and CDR2 FQNNGV. The trim removed 7 bases at V and 3 bases at J, leaving 7 bases unmatched. This CDR3 has 16 residues. In TCRdb, the 5' RACE reads were re-called with MiXCR into one record per CDR3 protein. The sample contains 550,000 to 700,000 distinct CDR3 sequences, approximately 21% of which appear only once. These data were also reused for a study on T cells expressing NK-cell markers. That source notes: Among eight sequenced donors, seven carried HCMV seropositivity while one was seronegative.

This clonotype was obtained from a young woman in good health. Material: PBMCs. The chain is built from TRBV11-2 and TRBJ2-2; 11 bases align to TRBD1. In DNA, the CDR3 is TGTGCCAGCACCTCGGGACAGGGGGTTTACACCGGGGAGCTGTTTTTT. Amino acid sequence: CASTSGQGVYTGELFF.